A single T cell receptor beta chain is shown here with its context. Its target is not known. The CDR3 covers 14 residues. The V gene's germline CDR1 is SNHLY and CDR2 FYNNEI. Trimming at V came to 7 bases and at J to 6 bases, leaving 9 bases not matched to a gene. The sample comes from a study of T cell responses to AZD1222 COVID-19 vaccine. Study observations and caveats: Vaccine-related CD4 TCRs covered spike, predominating at 160-218 and 743-854. White British donors predominated, females outnumbered males, and clonal diversity was possibly underestimated. Reportedly, nearly half of unique spike TCRs recognized epitopes outside B.1.351/B.1.1.7 mutations.

Only in-frame clones appear in the TCRdb table, and some are missing; sequencing was by immunoSEQ multiplex PCR. The sample has some 150,000 clones; approximately 91% are singletons. The genes are TRBV2 and TRBJ2-7; 10 nucleotides align to TRBD1. Sequenced material: peripheral blood, taken 28 days after the second dose of the MenACWY control vaccine. The TCR sequence derives from an adult who received the MenACWY meningococcal vaccine as a control. CDR3 DNA: TGTGCCAGCACCCTGGGGGGACAGGGGCGCGAGCAGTACTTC. Translated, it gives CASTLGGQGREQYF.